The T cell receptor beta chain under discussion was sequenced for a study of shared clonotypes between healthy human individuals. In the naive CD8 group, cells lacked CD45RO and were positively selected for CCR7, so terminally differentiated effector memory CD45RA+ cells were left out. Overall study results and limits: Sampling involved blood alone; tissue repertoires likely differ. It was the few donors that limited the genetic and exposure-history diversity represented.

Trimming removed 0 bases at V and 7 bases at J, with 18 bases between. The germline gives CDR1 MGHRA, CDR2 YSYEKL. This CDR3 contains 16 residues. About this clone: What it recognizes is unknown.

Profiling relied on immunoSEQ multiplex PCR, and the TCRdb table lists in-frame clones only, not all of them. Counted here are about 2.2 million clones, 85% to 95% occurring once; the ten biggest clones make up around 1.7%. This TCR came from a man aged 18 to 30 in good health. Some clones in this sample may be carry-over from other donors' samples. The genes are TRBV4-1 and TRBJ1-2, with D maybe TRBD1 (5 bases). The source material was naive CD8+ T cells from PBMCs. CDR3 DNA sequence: TGCGCCAGCAGCCAAGACAAGGGACTCCAAGGAGGTGGCTACACCTTC. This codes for CASSQDKGLQGGGYTF.